These 6 T cell receptor delta chains came from one sample sequenced in a study of gamma-delta chains in newborns, infants, children. TCRdb fed the reads into CATT to redo clone calling. The sample yields thousands of delta-chain clones, around 10% seen once. The specimen sequenced was blood. The receptors derive from a child who was a newborn, infant or young child, either healthy, febrile or measles-vaccinated (not recorded which).

By sample fraction, this clone is medium-sized. Distinct nucleotide sequences in the sample also encode this CDR3. DNA of the CDR3: TGTGCCTGTGACACCGTTCCGGTTACTGGGGGATCGGTCGGCACCGATAAACTCATCTTT. Its protein product is CACDTVPVTGGSVGTDKLIF. The chain has TRDV2 and TRDJ1; 10 bases fit TRDD3. Germline CDR1 is GEAIGNYY and CDR2 is EKD. The CDR3 has 20 amino acids. J gave up 1 base and V 0 bases, and 16 bases lay outside the gene matches.

In its sample, this clone was seen once. J is TRDJ1 and V is TRDV2, with TRDD3 matching 12 bases. As TCRdb names no J gene, one was assigned here on the basis of a DNA match to germline. Germline-derived CDR1 and CDR2 are GEAIGNYY and EKD. Germline trimming cut 1 base from V and 0 bases from J; bases unmatched to any gene: 20. The CDR3 loop spans 22 amino acids. The CDR3 DNA reads TGTGCCTGTGACACTCTTCGACTGGGGGATACATACCAACCCCGGTACACCGATAAACTCATCTTT. Encoded protein: CACDTLRLGDTYQPRYTDKLIF.

By share, this clone counts as medium-sized. The rearrangement joins TRDV2 to TRDJ1; 9 bases match TRDD3. Trimming removed 6 bases from V and 0 bases from J; junction bases left unmatched: 16. CDR3 length: 18 residues. Germline CDR1 and CDR2: GEAIGNYY and EKD. This CDR3 reads CACSHYLGDKLNTDKLIF. As DNA, the CDR3 is TGTGCCTGTAGCCATTACTTGGGGGATAAACTCAACACCGATAAACTCATCTTT.

This clone was picked up a small number of times. The genes are TRDV2 and TRDJ1; 11 bases are shared with TRDD3. This CDR3 region has 16 residues. Unmatched junction bases numbered 10, after V lost 1 base and J lost 7 bases. The V gene's germline CDR1 is GEAIGNYY and CDR2 EKD. CDR3 residues: CACDTVGDTAGRKLIF. CDR3 DNA sequence: TGTGCCTGTGACACAGTGGGGGATACGGCCGGTCGTAAACTCATCTTT.

This clone was observed a few times. For this DNA, TCRdb reports the protein of a much larger clone, which diverges at residue 10, most likely from a read error; the protein presented here is translated directly from the DNA. The rearrangement links TRDV2 to TRDJ1; 9 nucleotides match TRDD3. The CDR3 sequence is 16 residues long. Germline CDR1 reads GEAIGNYY; CDR2 reads EKD. The junction had 8 bases not matched to a gene; V was cut back by 3 bases and J by 1 base. DNA of the CDR3: TGTGCCTGTGACCCACTGGGGGACCCATCCACCGATAAACTCATCTTT. It translates to CACDPLGDPSTDKLIF.

In this sample, this clone is medium-sized (0.01 to 0.1%). This sequence joins TRDV2 and TRDJ1; 11 nucleotides match TRDD3. The CDR3 is made up of 17 amino acids. J gave up 0 bases and V 3 bases, and 8 bases lay outside the gene matches. CDR1 is GEAIGNYY and CDR2 is EKD in the germline V gene. The CDR3 loop reads CACDSLGDTGYTDKLIF. As DNA, the CDR3 is TGTGCCTGTGACTCGCTGGGGGATACTGGGTACACCGATAAACTCATCTTT.